Following are 20 T cell receptor beta chains from one sample sequenced in a study of shared clonotypes between healthy human individuals. Only in-frame clones appear in the TCRdb table, and some are missing; sequencing was by immunoSEQ multiplex PCR. The sample shows about 980,000 clones, approximately 80% of them seen only once. The specimen sequenced was memory CD4+ T cells sorted from blood. As for subset: CD45RA-negative fraction. The receptors come from a man younger than 35 in good health.

The V call is TRBV10-3, the J call TRBJ2-2; 11 bases map to TRBD2. With V trimmed by 7 bases and J by 2 bases, 12 bases remained unmatched. Germline V CDR1 and CDR2: ENHRY, SYGVKD. The CDR3 sequence is 18 residues long. The CDR3 nucleotides are TGTGCCATCACCGGCGAGACTAGCGGGGCGATAAACACCGGGGAGCTGTTTTTT. Protein sequence: CAITGETSGAINTGELFF.

The chain is built from TRBV7-6 and TRBJ2-5, with no clear D. This CDR3 has 12 amino acids. V gave up 5 bases and J gave up 2 bases, with 6 bases separating them. Germline CDR1 is SGHVS and CDR2 is FNYEAQ. The CDR3, as DNA: TGTGCCAGCAGCCCCGAACAAGAGACCCAGTACTTC. Its protein is CASSPEQETQYF.

At least ten counts were recorded for this clone. This rearrangement joins TRBV25-1 to TRBJ1-1, with D possibly being TRBD1 (5 bases). V dropped 4 bases and J dropped 4 bases, with 13 bases sitting between them. The V gene's germline CDR1 is MGHDK and CDR2 SYGVNS. The CDR3 consists of 14 residues. The CDR3 reads CASSAEGIGTEAFF. CDR3 nucleotides: TGTGCCAGCAGTGCTGAGGGGATTGGCACTGAAGCTTTCTTT.

As concerns this clone: Other DNA sequences within the sample encode an identical CDR3. V gene TRBV27 combines with J gene TRBJ2-2; D not resolved. Germline V gene data show CDR1 as MNHEY and CDR2 as SMNVEV (reference sequence). V lost 4 bases to trimming and J lost 2 bases, with 2 bases between them. This CDR3 spans 12 amino acids. The CDR3 sequence: CASSYNTGELFF. CDR3 nucleotide sequence: TGTGCCAGCAGTTATAACACCGGGGAGCTGTTTTTT.

The sample holds one count of this clone. The gene calls are TRBV7-2 and TRBJ2-1, with 8 bases aligning to TRBD2. The CDR3 consists of 15 residues. The V gene's germline CDR1 is SGHTA and CDR2 FQGNSA. V gave up 3 bases and J gave up 4 bases; unmatched junction bases: 5. CDR3 DNA sequence: TGTGCCAGCAGCTTTGGTAGCGGGGCTTACAATGAGCAGTTCTTC. This sequence encodes CASSFGSGAYNEQFF.

The genes are TRBV19 and TRBJ1-5; D is perhaps TRBD1 (5 bases). The CDR3 consists of 16 residues. V was clipped by 7 bases and J by 0 bases, with 16 bases between them. In germline, CDR1 is LNHDA, CDR2 SQIVND (reference sequence). For the CDR3, the DNA is TGTGCCAGTACAGGGTCAGGCCAATATAGCAATCAGCCCCAGCATTTT. As protein: CASTGSGQYSNQPQHF.

The rearrangement joins TRBV6-5 to TRBJ1-1; 7 nucleotides align to TRBD1. The CDR3 has 13 amino acids. Per the germline V gene, CDR1 is MNHEY and CDR2 is SVGAGI. The junction had 4 bases not matched to a gene; V was cut back by 6 bases and J by 3 bases. The CDR3 coding sequence is TGTGCCAGCAGCAGGGGGAGGGACACTGAAGCTTTCTTT. Amino acids: CASSRGRDTEAFF.

The V and J genes are TRBV11-3 and TRBJ2-3, with D unclear. With 6 bases removed from V and 4 bases from J, the gap between germline ends came to 11 bases. CDR3 length equals 13 residues. Germline V gives CDR1 SGHNT, CDR2 YENEEA. The CDR3 protein is CASSQSVADTQYF. DNA for the CDR3: TGTGCCAGCAGTCAGTCGGTGGCAGATACGCAGTATTTT.

This clone has a count of ten or more. The rearrangement uses TRBV2 and TRBJ2-7, with TRBD1 identical over 8 bases. V lost 8 bases, J lost 2 bases, and 8 bases stayed unmatched. The CDR3 length is 14 residues. Germline-derived CDR1 and CDR2 are SNHLY and FYNNEI. The CDR3 DNA is TGTGCCAGCCGGCTCAGGGGGCTTCCCTACGAGCAGTACTTC. Translating gives CASRLRGLPYEQYF.

V gene TRBV18 combines with J gene TRBJ2-7; TRBD1 is a possible D gene (6 bases). V lost 6 bases to trimming and J lost 1 base, with 13 bases between them. The CDR3 consists of 14 residues. Germline loops: CDR1 KGHSH, CDR2 LQKENI. The CDR3 bases are TGTGCCAGCTCCTCGGGTGGACAGTCCTACGAGCAGTACTTC. It yields the protein CASSSGGQSYEQYF.

The table lists this clone with a count of one. This chain joins TRBV10-2 and TRBJ2-5; D not resolved. This CDR3 is 14 amino acids long. V was shortened by 7 bases and J by 5 bases, with 17 bases between the two germline ends. Per the germline V gene, CDR1 is WSHSY and CDR2 is SAAADI. The CDR3 bases are TGCGCCAGCACCCCGGGCCAGCCAAGCGAGACCCAGTACTTC. It translates to CASTPGQPSETQYF.

The CDR3 protein is CASSEMDSRTDTQYF. In nucleotides, the CDR3 is TGTGCCAGCAGTGAAATGGACAGCCGCACAGATACGCAGTATTTT. The chain uses TRBV6-1 and TRBJ2-3; TRBD1 is a possible D gene (6 bases). This CDR3 region has 15 residues. V was pared by 2 bases and J by 1 base, with 10 bases between. The germline V gene encodes CDR1 MNHNS and CDR2 SASEGT.

The CDR3 DNA reads as TGCGCCAGCGGGGCGGGCGTAGGGGAGCAGTACTTC. Translated, it gives CASGAGVGEQYF. The chain employs TRBV5-1 and TRBJ2-7; tentatively, D is TRBD1 or TRBD2 (5 bases each). This CDR3 has 12 amino acids. Trimming cost V 7 bases and J 7 bases, with 15 bases left between them. Germline V CDR1 and CDR2: SGHRS, YFSETQ.

V gene TRBV10-3 combines with J gene TRBJ1-6, with TRBD1 identical over 7 bases. Trimming removed 0 bases from V and 10 bases from J; junction bases left unmatched: 6. CDR3 length: 15 residues. CDR1 is ENHRY and CDR2 is SYGVKD in the germline V gene. The DNA of the CDR3 is TGTGCCATCAGTGAGTCGGCCAGGGGGGGCTCACCCCTCCACTTT. Residues: CAISESARGGSPLHF.

The chain employs TRBV11-3 and TRBJ2-2; D uncertain. The V gene's germline CDR1 is SGHNT and CDR2 YENEEA. V lost 4 bases, J lost 1 base, and 7 bases lay in between. The CDR3 extends over 14 amino acids. The DNA for the CDR3 is TGTGCCAGCAGCTCAGGAGAGAACACCGGGGAGCTGTTTTTT. Protein product: CASSSGENTGELFF.

About this clone: This same CDR3 is encoded by further DNA sequences in the sample. V is TRBV6-5 and J is TRBJ2-2, with D uncertain. The CDR3 contains 13 residues. V was cut by 8 bases and J by 0 bases, with 7 bases left in between. In germline, CDR1 is MNHEY, CDR2 SVGAGI. DNA of the CDR3: TGTGCCAGCCGAGACCCGAACACCGGGGAGCTGTTTTTT. It translates to CASRDPNTGELFF.

The J gene is TRBJ2-5, the V gene TRBV30; D is unresolved. Germline loops: CDR1 GTSNPN, CDR2 SVGIG (reference sequence). Trimming left V 2 bases short and J 7 bases short, with 20 bases between. The CDR3 runs 15 residues. As DNA, the CDR3 is TGTGCCTGGAGTTCCACCGCCATCCTCTCGGGGACCCAGTACTTC. It translates to CAWSSTAILSGTQYF. Complete variable domain (other parts from reference TRBV30 and TRBJ2-5): SQTIHQWPATLVQPVGSPLSLECTVEGTSNPNLYWYRQAAGRGLQLLFYSVGIGQISSEVPQNLSASRPQDRQFILSSKKLLLSDSGFYLCAWSSTAILSGTQYFGPGTRLLVL.

This clone has just one count. The chain carries TRBV11-2 and TRBJ1-6, with D unresolved. Trimming stripped 5 bases from V and 7 bases from J, with 15 bases between. This CDR3 is built from 15 residues. From germline, CDR1 is SGHAT and CDR2 FQNNGV. The CDR3 reads CASSPRGGGNSPLHF. In DNA, the CDR3 is TGTGCCAGCAGCCCACGGGGAGGAGGCAATTCACCCCTCCACTTT.

Here the CDR3 DNA reads TGTGCCAGCAGCTTAAATCTCGAGAGGGACGAGCAGTACTTC. Translating it yields CASSLNLERDEQYF. The J gene is TRBJ2-7, the V gene TRBV7-9; D might be TRBD2 (5 bases). V was trimmed by 2 bases and J by 5 bases, leaving 13 bases between them. Germline CDR1 reads SEHNR; CDR2 reads FQNEAQ (reference sequence). This CDR3 is 14 amino acids long.

Regarding this clone: In the same sample, other DNA sequences code for this CDR3. The chain is built from TRBV18 and TRBJ1-5, with 9 bases lining up with TRBD1. V trimming: 5 bases; J trimming: 4 bases; junction bases outside the gene matches: 3. The V gene's germline CDR1 is KGHSH and CDR2 LQKENI. This CDR3 spans 14 amino acids. The CDR3 DNA sequence: TGTGCCAGCTCATCGGACAGGGGAAATCAGCCCCAGCATTTT. Amino acids: CASSSDRGNQPQHF.